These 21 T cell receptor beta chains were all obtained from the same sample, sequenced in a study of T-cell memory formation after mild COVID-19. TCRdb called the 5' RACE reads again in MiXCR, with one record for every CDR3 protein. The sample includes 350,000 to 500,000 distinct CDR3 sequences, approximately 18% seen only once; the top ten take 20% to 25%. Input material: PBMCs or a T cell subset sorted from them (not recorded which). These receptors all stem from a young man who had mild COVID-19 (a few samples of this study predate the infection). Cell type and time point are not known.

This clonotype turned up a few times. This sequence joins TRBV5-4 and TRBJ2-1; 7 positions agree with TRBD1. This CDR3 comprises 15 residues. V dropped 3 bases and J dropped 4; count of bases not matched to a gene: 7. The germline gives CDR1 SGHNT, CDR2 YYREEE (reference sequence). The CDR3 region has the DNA TGTGCCAGCAGCTCCGGACAGGCCTCGTACAATGAGCAGTTCTTC. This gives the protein CASSSGQASYNEQFF.

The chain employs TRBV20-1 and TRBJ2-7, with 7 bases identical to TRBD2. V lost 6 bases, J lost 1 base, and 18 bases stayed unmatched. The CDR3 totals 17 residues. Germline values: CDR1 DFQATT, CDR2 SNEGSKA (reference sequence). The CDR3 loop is CSARSPEREEQSYEQYV. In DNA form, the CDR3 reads TGCAGTGCGCGGTCCCCCGAACGGGAGGAGCAATCCTACGAGCAGTACGTC.

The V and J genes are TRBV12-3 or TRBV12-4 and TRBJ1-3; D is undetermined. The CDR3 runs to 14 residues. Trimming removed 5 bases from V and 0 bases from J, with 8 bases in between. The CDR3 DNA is TGTGCCAGCAGTCAGGTGAACTCTGGAAACACCATATATTTT. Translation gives CASSQVNSGNTIYF.

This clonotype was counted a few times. Here the CDR3 reads CAIRPKWDANYGYTF. CDR3 nucleotides: TGTGCCATCCGACCCAAGTGGGATGCTAACTATGGCTACACCTTC. The chain is built from TRBV28 and TRBJ1-2; D unresolved. There are 15 residues in the CDR3. Between the trimmed V and J ends, which lost 10 bases and 0 bases, there was a span of 18 bases. Germline V lookup: CDR1 MDHEN, CDR2 SYDVKM.

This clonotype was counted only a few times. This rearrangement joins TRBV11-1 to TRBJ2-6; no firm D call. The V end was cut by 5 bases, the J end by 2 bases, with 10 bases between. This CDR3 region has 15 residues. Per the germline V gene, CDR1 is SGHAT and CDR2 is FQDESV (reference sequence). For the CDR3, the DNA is TGTGCCAGCAGCCGATACAGAACTGGGGCCAACGTCCTGACTTTC. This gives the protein CASSRYRTGANVLTF.

The CDR3 reads CATSRGRHNQPQHF. For the CDR3, the DNA is TGTGCCACCAGCAGAGGCCGGCACAATCAGCCCCAGCATTTT. The J gene is TRBJ1-5, the V gene TRBV15; no firm D call. The CDR3 loop spans 14 amino acids. Trimming cost V 1 base and J 3 bases, with 7 bases left between them. Germline loops: CDR1 LNHNV, CDR2 YYDKDF (reference sequence).

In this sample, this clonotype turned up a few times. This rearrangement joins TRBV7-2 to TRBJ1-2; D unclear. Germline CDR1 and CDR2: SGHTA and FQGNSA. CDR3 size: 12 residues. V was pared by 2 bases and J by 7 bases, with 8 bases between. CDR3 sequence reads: CASSLRPAGYTF. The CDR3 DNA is TGTGCCAGCAGCTTACGGCCGGCTGGCTACACCTTC.

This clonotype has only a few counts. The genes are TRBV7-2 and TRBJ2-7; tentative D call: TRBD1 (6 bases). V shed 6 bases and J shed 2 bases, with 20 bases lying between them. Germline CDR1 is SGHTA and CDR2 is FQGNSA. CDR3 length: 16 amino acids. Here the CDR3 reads CASRPPTGSAAYEQYF. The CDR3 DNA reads TGTGCCAGCAGACCCCCCACAGGGAGCGCCGCCTACGAGCAGTACTTC. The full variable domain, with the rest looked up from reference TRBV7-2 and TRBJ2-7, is GAGVSQSPSNKVTEKGKDVELRCDPISGHTALYWYRQSLGQGLEFLIYFQGNSAPDKSGLPSDRFSAERTGGSVSTLTIQRTQQEDSAVYLCASRPPTGSAAYEQYFGPGTRLTVT.

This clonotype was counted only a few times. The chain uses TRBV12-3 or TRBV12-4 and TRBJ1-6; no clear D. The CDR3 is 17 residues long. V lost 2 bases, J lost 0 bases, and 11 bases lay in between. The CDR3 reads CASSLWRGGSYNSPLHF. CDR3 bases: TGTGCCAGCAGTTTATGGCGGGGAGGCTCCTATAATTCACCCCTCCACTTT.

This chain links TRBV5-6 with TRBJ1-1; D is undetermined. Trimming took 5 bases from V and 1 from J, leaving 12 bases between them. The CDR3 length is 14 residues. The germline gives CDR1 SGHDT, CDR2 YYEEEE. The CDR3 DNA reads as TGTGCCAGCAGACGTCCCCCCGGGAACACTGAAGCTTTCTTT. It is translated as CASRRPPGNTEAFF. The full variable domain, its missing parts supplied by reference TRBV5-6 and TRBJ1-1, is DAGVTQSPTHLIKTRGQQVTLRCSPKSGHDTVSWYQQALGQGPQFIFQYYEEEERQRGNFPDRFSGHQFPNYSSELNVNALLLGDSALYLCASRRPPGNTEAFFGQGTRLTVV.

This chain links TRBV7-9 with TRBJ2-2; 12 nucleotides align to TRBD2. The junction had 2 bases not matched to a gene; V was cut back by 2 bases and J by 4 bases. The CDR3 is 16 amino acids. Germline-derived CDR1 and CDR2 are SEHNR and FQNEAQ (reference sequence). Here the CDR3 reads CASSLTLAGGTGELFF. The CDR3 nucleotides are TGTGCCAGCAGCTTAACACTAGCGGGGGGCACCGGGGAGCTGTTTTTT.

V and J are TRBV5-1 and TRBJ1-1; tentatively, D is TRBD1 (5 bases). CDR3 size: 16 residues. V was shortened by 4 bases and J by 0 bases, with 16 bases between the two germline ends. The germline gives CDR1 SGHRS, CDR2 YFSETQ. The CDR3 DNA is TGCGCCAGCAGCCCCTGGGGGGAGATCATGAACACTGAAGCTTTCTTT. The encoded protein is CASSPWGEIMNTEAFF.

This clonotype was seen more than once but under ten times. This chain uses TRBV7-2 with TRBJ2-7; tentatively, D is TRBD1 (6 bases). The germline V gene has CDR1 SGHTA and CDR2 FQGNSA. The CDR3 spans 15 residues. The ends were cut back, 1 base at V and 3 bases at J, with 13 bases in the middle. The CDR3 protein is CASSLGGLGGYEQYV. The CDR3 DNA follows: TGTGCCAGCAGCTTAGGAGGGTTAGGGGGCTACGAGCAGTACGTC.

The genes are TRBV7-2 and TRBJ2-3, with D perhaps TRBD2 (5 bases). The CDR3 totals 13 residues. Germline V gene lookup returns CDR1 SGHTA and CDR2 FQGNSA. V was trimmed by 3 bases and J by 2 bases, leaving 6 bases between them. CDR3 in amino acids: CASSFGITDTQYF. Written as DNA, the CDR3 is TGTGCCAGCAGCTTCGGGATCACAGATACGCAGTATTTT.

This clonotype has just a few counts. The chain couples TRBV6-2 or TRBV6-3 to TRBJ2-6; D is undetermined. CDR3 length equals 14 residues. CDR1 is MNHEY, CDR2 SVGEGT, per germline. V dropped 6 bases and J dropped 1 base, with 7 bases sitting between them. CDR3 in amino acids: CASSQRSGANVLTF. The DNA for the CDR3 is TGTGCCAGCAGCCAACGTTCTGGGGCCAACGTCCTGACTTTC.

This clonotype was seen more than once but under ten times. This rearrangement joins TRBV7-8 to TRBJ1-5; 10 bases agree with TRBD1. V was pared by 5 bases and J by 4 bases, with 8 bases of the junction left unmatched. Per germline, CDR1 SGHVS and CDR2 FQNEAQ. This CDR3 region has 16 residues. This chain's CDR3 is CASSVDRGRGNQPQHF. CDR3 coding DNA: TGTGCCAGCAGCGTAGACAGGGGGCGAGGTAATCAGCCCCAGCATTTT.

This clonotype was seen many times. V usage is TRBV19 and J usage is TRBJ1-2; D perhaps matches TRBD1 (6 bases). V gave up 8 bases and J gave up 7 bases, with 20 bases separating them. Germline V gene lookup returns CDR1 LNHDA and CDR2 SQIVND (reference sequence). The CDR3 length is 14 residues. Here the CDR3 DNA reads TGTGCCAGTCTGGGCCAAACAGGGAAGTCTGGCTACACCTTC. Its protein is CASLGQTGKSGYTF.

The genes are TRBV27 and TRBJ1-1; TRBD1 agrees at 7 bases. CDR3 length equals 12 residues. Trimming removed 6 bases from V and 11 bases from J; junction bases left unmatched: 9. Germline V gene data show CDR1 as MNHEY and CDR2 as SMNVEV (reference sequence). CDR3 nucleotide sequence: TGTGCCAGCAGCTCGGCCACAGGGGAGGCTTTCTTT. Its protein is CASSSATGEAFF.

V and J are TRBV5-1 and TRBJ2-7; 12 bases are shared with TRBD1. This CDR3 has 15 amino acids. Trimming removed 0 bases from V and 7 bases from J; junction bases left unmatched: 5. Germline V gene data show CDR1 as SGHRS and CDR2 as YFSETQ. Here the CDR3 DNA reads TGCGCCAGCAGCTTGGTGGGACAGGGGGCAAGGGAGCAGTACTTC. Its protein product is CASSLVGQGAREQYF. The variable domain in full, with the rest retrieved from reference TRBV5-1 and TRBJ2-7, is KAGVTQTPRYLIKTRGQQVTLSCSPISGHRSVSWYQQTPGQGLQFLFEYFSETQRNKGNFPGRFSGRQFSNSRSEMNVSTLELGDSALYLCASSLVGQGAREQYFGPGTRLTVT.

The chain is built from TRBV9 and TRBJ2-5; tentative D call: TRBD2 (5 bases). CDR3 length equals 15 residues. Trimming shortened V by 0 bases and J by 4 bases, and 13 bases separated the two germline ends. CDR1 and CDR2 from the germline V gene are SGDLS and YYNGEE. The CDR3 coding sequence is TGTGCCAGCAGCGTAGGAGGGATTGCGGTAGAGACCCAGTACTTC. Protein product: CASSVGGIAVETQYF.

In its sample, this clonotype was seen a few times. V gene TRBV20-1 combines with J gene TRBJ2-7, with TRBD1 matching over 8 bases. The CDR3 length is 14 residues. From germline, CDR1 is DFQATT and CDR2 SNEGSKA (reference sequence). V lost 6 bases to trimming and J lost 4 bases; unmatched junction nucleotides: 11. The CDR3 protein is CSAGVNTGGYEQYV. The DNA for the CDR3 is TGCAGTGCGGGGGTGAACACAGGGGGGTACGAGCAGTACGTC.